This TCR beta chain was identified in a study of spatial heterogeneity in lung cancer. Unique molecular identifiers tagged every individual TCR cDNA molecule. TCRdb itself ran the 5' RACE reads through MiXCR, one entry per CDR3 protein. There are around 41,000 distinct CDR3 sequences in the sample; roughly 7% occur only once, and around 42% lies in the top ten. This clonotype was found many times. Noted time point: sample taken at primary tumor resection. Sequencing was performed on whole RNA extracted from tumor and nontumor lung tissue, or from frozen PBMC, and the material was left unsorted. The receptor's source is a female donor with early-stage non-small cell lung cancer. Sequenced material: PBMCs, taken at surgery.

The CDR3 DNA reads as TGCAGTGCCACAAACAGGGGGCAAGGCTACACCTTC. Its translation is CSATNRGQGYTF. This chain joins TRBV20-1 and TRBJ1-2, with 9 bases aligning to TRBD1. The germline gives CDR1 DFQATT, CDR2 SNEGSKA (reference sequence). The V and J ends lost 6 bases and 8 bases, in that order; junction bases with no gene match: 7. The CDR3 loop spans 12 amino acids.